This record concerns one T cell receptor beta chain sequence. This sample is part of a study of blood T cell repertoires in COVID-19. Produced via immunoSEQ multiplex PCR; TCRdb's table is partial and in-frame only. The sample includes a few hundred thousand clones, 75% to 90% seen only once; the top ten take more than 5%. CDR3 length equals 14 residues. CDR1 and CDR2 (germline): SGHRS, YFSETQ. V gave up 1 base and J gave up 7 bases; unmatched junction bases: 6. The source material was PBMCs or T cells enriched from blood (not recorded which). V is TRBV5-1 and J is TRBJ2-7, with 9 nucleotides matching TRBD2. This clonotype originated in a man under 40 who had recovered from COVID-19. CDR3 amino acids: CASSLLAGEGEQYF. The CDR3 nucleotides are TGCGCCAGCAGCTTGTTAGCGGGGGAAGGGGAGCAGTACTTC. The entire variable domain, with the rest obtained from reference TRBV5-1 and TRBJ2-7, is as follows: KAGVTQTPRYLIKTRGQQVTLSCSPISGHRSVSWYQQTPGQGLQFLFEYFSETQRNKGNFPGRFSGRQFSNSRSEMNVSTLELGDSALYLCASSLLAGEGEQYFGPGTRLTVT.